Presented here are 6 T cell receptor beta chains from one specimen sequenced in a study of T cell responses to AZD1222 COVID-19 vaccine. The assay was immunoSEQ multiplex PCR, and TCRdb's table has in-frame clones only and misses some. Of 200,000 to 250,000 clones in the sample, roughly 91% were seen once. The sequences come from peripheral blood, collected on day 0 of MenACWY control vaccination. These receptor sequences come from an adult in good health.

The chain combines TRBV19 with TRBJ2-7; possible D gene TRBD1, 7 bases. Trimming stripped 6 bases from V and 6 bases from J, with 12 bases between. The CDR3 totals 12 residues. CDR1 and CDR2 from the germline V gene are LNHDA and SQIVND (reference sequence). The CDR3 DNA reads as TGTGCCAGTAGCCCCCAGGGGGGCGAGCAGTACTTC. Amino acids: CASSPQGGEQYF.

The chain recombines TRBV19 with TRBJ1-1; 11 bases line up with TRBD1. Trimming took 9 bases from V and 0 from J; bases not matched to a gene: 6. CDR3 length: 15 amino acids. In germline, CDR1 is LNHDA, CDR2 SQIVND (reference sequence). In nucleotides, the CDR3 is TGTGCCAGCCGGGACAGGGGGTTAATGAACACTGAAGCTTTCTTT. Its translation: CASRDRGLMNTEAFF.

The chain is built from TRBV6-5 and TRBJ1-3; 7 bases map to TRBD1. The junction had 6 bases not matched to a gene; V was cut back by 5 bases and J by 2 bases. Germline CDR1 is MNHEY and CDR2 is SVGAGI. The CDR3 runs to 15 residues. DNA of the CDR3: TGTGCCAGCAGTCCTACAGGGGCTGCTGGAAACACCATATATTTT. The encoded protein is CASSPTGAAGNTIYF.

In nucleotides, the CDR3 is TGTGCCAGCAGCTCCGTCCCAGATACGCAGTATTTT. Its translation: CASSSVPDTQYF. The chain combines TRBV11-1 with TRBJ2-3, with no clear D. The CDR3 is 12 amino acids. Germline-derived CDR1 and CDR2 are SGHAT and FQDESV (reference sequence). V lost 4 bases, J lost 4 bases, and 6 bases lay in between.

This clone was counted a few times. The chain combines TRBV7-2 with TRBJ1-4, with TRBD1 matching over 9 bases. This CDR3 contains 13 residues. Trimming at V came to 5 bases and at J to 8 bases, leaving 3 bases not matched to a gene. Germline lookup yields CDR1 SGHTA and CDR2 FQGNSA. CDR3 region: CASSPDRGEKLFF. CDR3 coding DNA: TGTGCCAGCAGCCCGGACAGGGGAGAAAAACTGTTTTTT.

This chain links TRBV5-1 with TRBJ1-1, with 8 bases aligning to TRBD1. The V gene end was trimmed by 3 bases and the J gene end by 5 bases; junction bases not matched to a gene: 6. Germline V gene data show CDR1 as SGHRS and CDR2 as YFSETQ. CDR3 size: 14 residues. The CDR3 loop reads CASSSQGAGTEAFF. The CDR3 DNA follows: TGCGCCAGCAGCTCCCAGGGGGCCGGGACTGAAGCTTTCTTT. Combining the CDR3 with reference TRBV5-1 and TRBJ1-1 gives the whole variable domain KAGVTQTPRYLIKTRGQQVTLSCSPISGHRSVSWYQQTPGQGLQFLFEYFSETQRNKGNFPGRFSGRQFSNSRSEMNVSTLELGDSALYLCASSSQGAGTEAFFGQGTRLTVV.